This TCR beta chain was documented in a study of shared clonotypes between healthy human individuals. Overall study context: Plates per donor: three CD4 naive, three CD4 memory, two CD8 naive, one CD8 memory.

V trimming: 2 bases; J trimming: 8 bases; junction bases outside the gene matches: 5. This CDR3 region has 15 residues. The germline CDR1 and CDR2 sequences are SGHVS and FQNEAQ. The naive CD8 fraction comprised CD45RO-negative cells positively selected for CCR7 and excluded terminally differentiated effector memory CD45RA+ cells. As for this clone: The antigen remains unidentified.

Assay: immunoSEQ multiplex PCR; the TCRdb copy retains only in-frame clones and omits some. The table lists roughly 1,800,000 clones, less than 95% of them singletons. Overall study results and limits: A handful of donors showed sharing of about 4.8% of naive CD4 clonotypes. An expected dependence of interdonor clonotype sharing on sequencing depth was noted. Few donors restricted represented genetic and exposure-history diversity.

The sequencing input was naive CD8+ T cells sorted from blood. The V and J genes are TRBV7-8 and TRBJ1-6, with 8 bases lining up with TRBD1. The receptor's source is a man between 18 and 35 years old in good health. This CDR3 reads CASSLSGQGHSPLHF. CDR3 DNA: TGTGCCAGCAGCTTAAGTGGACAGGGCCATTCACCCCTCCACTTT.